The TCR beta chain under discussion was sequenced for a study of T cells expressing NK-cell markers (dated by TCRdb to the early 2020s). With regard to the full study: TCR beta-chain repertoires were profiled in sorted CD3+CD56+NKG2C+, CD3+CD56+NKG2C- and CD3+CD56-NKG2C+ T-cell subsets from fewer than 10 donors. The libraries were sequenced on Illumina HiSeq 2000/2500, MiSeq or NextSeq, producing 2 x 150 bp reads. The study sequenced eight donors, all healthy volunteers chosen at random: three men and five women. Among the eight sequenced donors, seven were HCMV-seropositive and one was HCMV-seronegative.

A commercial ELISA kit detecting HCMV-specific IgG in serum was used to determine HCMV serostatus. Ficoll density gradient centrifugation was used to isolate peripheral blood mononuclear cells from blood. The data were produced on an Illumina HiSeq 2000. TCR beta cDNA libraries were made by 5'RACE template switching that added a universal primer site and unique molecular identifiers. Priming for cDNA synthesis came from the TCR beta constant segment, and two successive PCR amplification steps followed. In the authors' own workflow: MIGEC handled demultiplexing of the reads and grouping by UMI, while MiTCR was used to assemble and quantify clonotypes. To exclude erroneous sequences, any TCR cDNA sequence not supported by at least two reads was discarded. The tcR package was used for downstream repertoire analysis, with clonotypes matched between fractions based on CDR3 nucleotide sequence plus V segment. VDJmatch was used to annotate antigen specificity against VDJdb, with one amino acid substitution allowed in CDR3. TCRdb reprocessed the reads; each CDR3 protein sequence makes one entry, and DNA is unavailable. The V and J calls come from TCRdb's annotation, not from the publication. The data table for this sample lists about 550,000 distinct CDR3 sequences. The top ten hold roughly 3.4% of the sample.

Turning to this clonotype: Its cognate antigen has yet to be identified.

The CDR3 runs 12 residues from the cysteine to the phenylalanine. DNA is not recorded here. As encoded in the germline V gene (reference sequence), CDR1 is SEHNR while CDR2 is FQNEAQ. Overall results and qualifications from the work: Those dominant clonotypes were again the most abundant among CD3+CD56-NKG2C+ cells in a few donors, at about 25-65%. Whether the expanded NKG2C-expressing T cell clones were specific for HCMV antigens remained unclear. For roughly six donors, the dominant CD3+CD56+NKG2C+ clonotypes were among the top 10 CD8+ clonotypes and accounted for about 1.0-8% of CD8+ T cells.

The rearrangement joined TRBV7-9 to TRBJ2-7. Sequencing was carried out using blood T cells: a sorted CD56 or NKG2C T cell subset, CD4+ or CD8+ T cells, or bulk PBMC T cells (not recorded which). This clonotype was obtained from a young man in good health. Donor details come from another sample of the same person, matched by shared clones. The CDR3 protein: CASGVYSYEQYF.